This is a list of T cell receptor beta chains from one sample in a study of blood T cell repertoires in COVID-19. Produced via immunoSEQ multiplex PCR; TCRdb's table is partial and in-frame only. The table lists 120,000 to 150,000 clones, 85% of them singletons, with 6.2% in the top ten. The source material was PBMCs or T cells enriched from blood (not recorded which). Receptors were obtained from a woman aged 40 to 50 who had recovered from COVID-19. CDR3s include the opening cysteine and the closing phenylalanine or tryptophan. A D gene is named only where the DNA matches it firmly. Clone size appears in some rows only: once, few, many, or a class for an expanded clone.

TRBV5-1	NA	TRBJ1-3	16	NA	TGCGCCAGCAGCTTGGCGGAGGGAAGGCCTGGAAACACCATATATTTT	CASSLAEGRPGNTIYF
TRBV6-5	TRBD1	TRBJ1-2	15	once	TGTGCCAGCTCGGACAGGGGGCGTAGAATTTATGGCTACACCTTC	CASSDRGRRIYGYTF
TRBV3-1/TRBV3-2	TRBD1	TRBJ2-1	18	NA	TGTGCCAGCAGCTATCGCCGGACAGGGGGCCTGAGGGACAATGAGCAGTTCTTC	CASSYRRTGGLRDNEQFF
TRBV3-1/TRBV3-2	NA	TRBJ1-2	15	NA	TGTGCCAGCAGCCACAACAACAGGGCTAACTATGGCTACACCTTC	CASSHNNRANYGYTF
TRBV12-3/TRBV12-4	NA	TRBJ2-2	13	NA	TGTGCCAGCACTCCACTAGACACCGGGGAGCTGTTTTTT	CASTPLDTGELFF
TRBV3-1/TRBV3-2	NA	TRBJ2-1	16	NA	TGTGCCAGCAGCCCAATTCAATTGCGGGGCTACAATGAGCAGTTCTTC	CASSPIQLRGYNEQFF
TRBV24-1	NA	TRBJ1-5	18	NA	TGTGCCACCAGGAGCAGGGCCGAGGTTAAGAGCGGCAATCAGCCCCAGCATTTT	CATRSRAEVKSGNQPQHF
TRBV14	NA	TRBJ1-2	14	once	TGTGCCAGCAGCCAAACGAGCAGGTTGCTGGGCTACACCTTC	CASSQTSRLLGYTF
TRBV7-8	NA	TRBJ2-7	15	NA	TGTGCCAGCAGCTCTTCTTCAGGGTTCTTTTACGAGCAGTACTTC	CASSSSSGFFYEQYF
TRBV5-1	TRBD1	TRBJ1-2	15	once	TGCGCCAGCAGCTTTGGGACAGGGGGCCGGTATGGCTACACCTTC	CASSFGTGGRYGYTF
TRBV14	NA	TRBJ2-7	14	NA	TGTGCCAGCAGCCAAAATCACAGGTACTACGAGCAGTACTTC	CASSQNHRYYEQYF
TRBV2	TRBD2	TRBJ2-2	15	NA	TGTGCCAGCAGTGAGACTAGCGGGACTACCGGGGAGCTGTTTTTT	CASSETSGTTGELFF
TRBV27	NA	TRBJ1-2	16	NA	TGTGCCAGCAGTATTCGCTCGGGACAAGGGGACTATGGCTACACCTTC	CASSIRSGQGDYGYTF
TRBV6-5	TRBD1	TRBJ2-7	15	NA	TGTGCCAGCAGGGGTCAAGGGGGCGCCTCCTACGAGCAGTACTTC	CASRGQGGASYEQYF
TRBV4-1	NA	TRBJ1-5	15	NA	TGCGCCAGCAGCCAAGGGCCCAGGGAGGATCAGCCCCAGCATTTT	CASSQGPREDQPQHF
TRBV20-1	NA	TRBJ1-1	11	NA	TGCAGTGCTAGCTTTAACACTGAAGCTTTCTTT	CSASFNTEAFF
TRBV18	NA	TRBJ2-3	12	NA	TGTGCCAGCTCACCAGGGGGGGATACGCAGTATTTT	CASSPGGDTQYF
TRBV7-3	NA	TRBJ2-3	14	NA	TGTGCCAGCAGCTCAGGACTGGGCACAGATACGCAGTATTTT	CASSSGLGTDTQYF
TRBV20-1	TRBD2	TRBJ2-1	11	NA	TGCAGTGTCATCGGGGGGGGTGAGCAGTTCTTC	CSVIGGGEQFF
TRBV19	TRBD2	TRBJ2-2	18	NA	TGTGCCAGTAGTTTGACTAGCGGGAGGGCCTCGGGGACCGGGGAGCTGTTTTTT	CASSLTSGRASGTGELFF
TRBV3-1/TRBV3-2	TRBD1	TRBJ2-1	14	NA	TGTGCCAGCAGCCAAGGGGGGACAGCTAATGAGCAGTTCTTC	CASSQGGTANEQFF
TRBV5-8	NA	TRBJ2-1	15	NA	TGTGCCAGCTCTAAAGTCGCGGGGTCCTACAATGAGCAGTTCTTC	CASSKVAGSYNEQFF
TRBV6-5	NA	TRBJ2-1	12	NA	TGTGCCAGCAGCGACCTCCCGGACAGGCAGTTCTTC	CASSDLPDRQFF
TRBV29-1	NA	TRBJ1-1	12	few	TGCAGCGGGACAGACATGAACACTGAAGCTTTCTTT	CSGTDMNTEAFF
TRBV5-1	NA	TRBJ2-1	19	NA	TGCGCCAGCAGCCCCTTACGGTTTACGGGGGACACAGGGGCCAATGAGCAGTTCTTC	CASSPLRFTGDTGANEQFF
TRBV10-3	NA	TRBJ2-7	14	NA	TGTGCCATCAGTGGAGTCGGGGGAGGCTTTAAGCAGTACTTC	CAISGVGGGFKQYF
TRBV10-1	NA	TRBJ2-3	14	NA	TGCGCCAGCAGTGAGTCACGGGGAACAGATACGCAGTATTTT	CASSESRGTDTQYF
TRBV7-8	TRBD2	TRBJ2-7	18	NA	TGTGCCAGCAGCTTAGCGCTATCTGTTAGCGGGAGGGGTCTCGAGCAGTACTTC	CASSLALSVSGRGLEQYF
TRBV4-2	TRBD2	TRBJ2-7	17	NA	TGTGCCAGCAGCCAAGAGAGGGCTAGCGGGGGAACCTACGAGCAGTACTTC	CASSQERASGGTYEQYF
TRBV5-1	TRBD1	TRBJ1-2	11	NA	TGCGCCAGCGAGGGGACAGGGGTTTGGACCTTC	CASEGTGVWTF
TRBV15	NA	TRBJ1-3	14	NA	TGTGCCACCCAAGGAGGGAACTCTGGAAACACCATATATTTT	CATQGGNSGNTIYF
TRBV5-1	TRBD2	TRBJ2-3	17	few	TGCGCCAGCAGCCAAGGGGCTAGCGGGAGGAGCACAGATACGCAGTATTTT	CASSQGASGRSTDTQYF
TRBV30	TRBD1	TRBJ2-7	13	NA	TGTGCCTGGGCGACAGGGGGCTATAACGAGCAGTACTTC	CAWATGGYNEQYF
TRBV10-3	NA	TRBJ1-1	14	NA	TGTGCCATCAGTGATCCGGGGGGGAACACTGAAGCTTTCTTT	CAISDPGGNTEAFF
TRBV5-1	TRBD1	TRBJ1-6	14	NA	TGCGCCAGCAGGGAGGGACAGAGTACCTCACCCCTCCACTTT	CASREGQSTSPLHF
TRBV19	NA	TRBJ2-1	16	NA	TGTGCCAGTAGTATTATAGCGTCCCGCTCCTACAATGAGCAGTTCTTC	CASSIIASRSYNEQFF
TRBV19	NA	TRBJ1-2	15	NA	TGTGCCAGTAGTGCCGGACAGAGCTCTAACTATGGCTACACCTTC	CASSAGQSSNYGYTF
TRBV4-1	TRBD2	TRBJ2-3	16	NA	TGCGCCAGCAGCCAAGATTGGGGCGGGAGGATAGATACGCAGTATTTT	CASSQDWGGRIDTQYF
TRBV24-1	NA	TRBJ2-1	16	NA	TGTGCCACCAGTGATTCCGGTACTTCATCCTACAATGAGCAGTTCTTC	CATSDSGTSSYNEQFF
TRBV5-1	TRBD1	TRBJ2-5	17	NA	TGCGCCAGCAGCCCTAGTACCACCAGGGGGAAGGAGGAGACCCAGTACTTC	CASSPSTTRGKEETQYF
TRBV4-1	TRBD1	TRBJ1-5	17	NA	TGCGCCAGCAGCCAGAAGAGATCAGGGGGGAGCAATCAGCCCCAGCATTTT	CASSQKRSGGSNQPQHF
TRBV19	NA	TRBJ2-3	15	NA	TGTGCCAGTAGTATGACTAGTGCGCGGACAGATACGCAGTATTTT	CASSMTSARTDTQYF